Each of the 6 T cell receptor beta chains below was sequenced from the same sample in a study of OX40 agonist ivuxolimab in advanced cancers. The assay was immunoSEQ multiplex PCR, and TCRdb's table has in-frame clones only and misses some. This sample has over 35,000 clones; 80% occur once, and the top ten carry around 4.2%. The sample here was CD4+ or CD8+ T cells sorted from blood, taken in a trial of the OX40 agonist ivuxolimab. The receptors shown here come from an adult with an advanced solid tumor such as melanoma, head and neck, liver or kidney cancer.

This rearrangement joins TRBV28 to TRBJ2-3, with D maybe TRBD2 (6 bases). The V gene's germline CDR1 is MDHEN and CDR2 SYDVKM. The CDR3 extends over 16 amino acids. The V end was cut by 6 bases, the J end by 8 bases, with 24 bases between. The CDR3 loop is CASSPPGSRSRVTQYF. Here the CDR3 DNA reads TGTGCCAGCAGCCCCCCCGGGAGCCGTTCGAGGGTTACGCAGTATTTT.

This clone came up a few times. This chain connects TRBV2 to TRBJ1-6, with D possibly TRBD1 on 6 matching bases. CDR3 length: 15 amino acids. CDR1 is SNHLY and CDR2 is FYNNEI in the germline V gene. V was clipped by 6 bases and J by 6 bases, with 15 bases between them. In DNA, the CDR3 is TGTGCCAGCAGGGACAGTGGAGTACCTAATTCACCCCTCCACTTT. As protein: CASRDSGVPNSPLHF.

V gene TRBV7-2 combines with J gene TRBJ2-6, with D unresolved. The length of the CDR3 is 15 residues. With 2 bases removed from V and 0 bases from J, the gap between germline ends came to 5 bases. Germline V gene data show CDR1 as SGHTA and CDR2 as FQGNSA. DNA for the CDR3: TGTGCCAGCAGCTTAAAGACCTCTGGGGCCAACGTCCTGACTTTC. This gives the protein CASSLKTSGANVLTF.

The rearrangement joins TRBV5-1 to TRBJ1-6; D is ambiguous. This CDR3 spans 13 amino acids. V lost 7 bases to trimming and J lost 0 bases, with 5 bases between them. Germline CDR1 reads SGHRS; CDR2 reads YFSETQ. CDR3 protein: CASRSSYNSPLHF. The CDR3 region has the DNA TGCGCCAGCCGGAGCTCCTATAATTCACCCCTCCACTTT. Variable domain in full (rest from reference TRBV5-1 and TRBJ1-6): KAGVTQTPRYLIKTRGQQVTLSCSPISGHRSVSWYQQTPGQGLQFLFEYFSETQRNKGNFPGRFSGRQFSNSRSEMNVSTLELGDSALYLCASRSSYNSPLHFGNGTRLTVT.

The chain has TRBV5-6 and TRBJ2-2; D possibly corresponds to TRBD2 (6 bases). V shed 3 bases and J shed 1 base, with 16 bases lying between them. The CDR3 sequence is 17 residues long. Germline-derived CDR1 and CDR2 are SGHDT and YYEEEE. CDR3 bases: TGTGCCAGCAGCTCGTCTGGGGGAGGATGGAACACCGGGGAGCTGTTTTTT. Its protein is CASSSSGGGWNTGELFF. Full variable domain (remainder filled in from reference TRBV5-6 and TRBJ2-2): DAGVTQSPTHLIKTRGQQVTLRCSPKSGHDTVSWYQQALGQGPQFIFQYYEEEERQRGNFPDRFSGHQFPNYSSELNVNALLLGDSALYLCASSSSGGGWNTGELFFGEGSRLTVL.

This sequence joins TRBV6-6 and TRBJ2-7, with D possibly TRBD1 on 6 matching bases. The CDR3 sequence is 16 residues long. Looked up from germline, CDR1 is MNHNY and CDR2 is SVGAGI (reference sequence). V lost 0 bases and J 2 bases, leaving 14 bases between the germline ends. DNA of the CDR3: TGTGCCAGCAGTTACTCGAGGACAGAGCCTACCTACGAGCAGTACTTC. Encoded protein: CASSYSRTEPTYEQYF.